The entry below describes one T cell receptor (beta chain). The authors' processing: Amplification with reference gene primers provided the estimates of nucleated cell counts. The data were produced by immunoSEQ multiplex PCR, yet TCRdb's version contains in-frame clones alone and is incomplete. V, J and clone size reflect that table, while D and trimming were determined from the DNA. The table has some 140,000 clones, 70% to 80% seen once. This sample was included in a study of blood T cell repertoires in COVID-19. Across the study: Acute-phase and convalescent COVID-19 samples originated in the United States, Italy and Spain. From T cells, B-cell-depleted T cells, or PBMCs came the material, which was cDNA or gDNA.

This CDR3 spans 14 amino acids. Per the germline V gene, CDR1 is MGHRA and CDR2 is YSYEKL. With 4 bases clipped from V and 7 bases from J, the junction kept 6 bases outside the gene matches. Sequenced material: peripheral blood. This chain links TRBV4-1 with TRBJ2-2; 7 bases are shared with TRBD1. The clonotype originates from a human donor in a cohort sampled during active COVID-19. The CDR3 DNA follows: TGCGCCAGCAGCCCCCAGGGGGAGAGCGGGGAGCTGTTTTTT. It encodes CASSPQGESGELFF.